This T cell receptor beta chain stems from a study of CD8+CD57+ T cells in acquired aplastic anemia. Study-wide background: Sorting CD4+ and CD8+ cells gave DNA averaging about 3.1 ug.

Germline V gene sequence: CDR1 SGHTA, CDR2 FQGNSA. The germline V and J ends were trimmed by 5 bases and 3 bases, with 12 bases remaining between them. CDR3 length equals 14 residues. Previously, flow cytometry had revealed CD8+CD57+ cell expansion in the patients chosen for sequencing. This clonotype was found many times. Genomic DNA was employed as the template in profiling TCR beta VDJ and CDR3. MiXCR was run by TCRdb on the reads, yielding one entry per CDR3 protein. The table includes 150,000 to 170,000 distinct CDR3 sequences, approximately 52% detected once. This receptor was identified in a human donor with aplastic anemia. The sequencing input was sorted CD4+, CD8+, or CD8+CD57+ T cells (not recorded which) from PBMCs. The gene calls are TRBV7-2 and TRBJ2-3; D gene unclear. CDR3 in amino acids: CASSPSDGTDTQYF. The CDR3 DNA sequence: TGTGCCAGCAGCCCCTCGGACGGGACAGATACGCAGTATTTT. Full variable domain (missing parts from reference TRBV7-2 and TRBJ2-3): GAGVSQSPSNKVTEKGKDVELRCDPISGHTALYWYRQSLGQGLEFLIYFQGNSAPDKSGLPSDRFSAERTGGSVSTLTIQRTQQEDSAVYLCASSPSDGTDTQYFGPGTRLTVL.